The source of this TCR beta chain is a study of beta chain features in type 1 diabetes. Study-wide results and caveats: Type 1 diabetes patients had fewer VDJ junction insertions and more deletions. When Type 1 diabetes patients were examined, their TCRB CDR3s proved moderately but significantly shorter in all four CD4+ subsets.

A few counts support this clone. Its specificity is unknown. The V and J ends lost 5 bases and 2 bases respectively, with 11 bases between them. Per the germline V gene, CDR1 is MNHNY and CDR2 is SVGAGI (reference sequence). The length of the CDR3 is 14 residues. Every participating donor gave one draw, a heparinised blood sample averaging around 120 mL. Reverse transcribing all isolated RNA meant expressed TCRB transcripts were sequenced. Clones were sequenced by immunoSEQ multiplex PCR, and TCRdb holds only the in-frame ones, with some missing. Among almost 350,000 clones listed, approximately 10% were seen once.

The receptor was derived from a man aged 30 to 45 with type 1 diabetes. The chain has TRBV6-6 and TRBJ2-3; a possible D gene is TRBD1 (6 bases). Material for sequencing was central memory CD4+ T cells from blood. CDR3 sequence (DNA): TGTGCCAGCAGTCCACAGGGTGTCACAGATACGCAGTATTTT. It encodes CASSPQGVTDTQYF.